These T cell receptor beta chains were read from a single sample in a study of cytomegalovirus exposure and HLA in healthy donors. The assay was immunoSEQ multiplex PCR, and TCRdb's table has in-frame clones only and misses some. The repertoire consists of roughly 90,000 clones, with approximately 93% occurring once and the leading ten covering about 1.1%. Sequencing was done on a sample of PBMCs. The receptors stem from a woman aged 25 to 39 in good health and CMV-seropositive. Both conserved end residues are part of each CDR3. Fields, in order: D gene, V gene, CDR3 length, J gene, clone size, CDR3 protein, CDR3 DNA. D genes are given only for firm matches. Clone size appears in some rows only: once, few, many, or a class for an expanded clone.

>TRBD1|TRBV10-3|16|TRBJ1-2|once
CAIRVGTGLADYGYTF
TGTGCCATCAGAGTCGGGACAGGGTTAGCGGACTATGGCTACACCTTC
>-|TRBV28|14|TRBJ1-3|-
CASMGWAPGNTIYF
TGTGCCAGCATGGGTTGGGCCCCTGGAAACACCATATATTTT
>TRBD2|TRBV5-1|16|TRBJ2-1|-
CASSPWTSGNHNEQFF
TGCGCCAGCAGCCCCTGGACTAGCGGAAATCACAATGAGCAGTTCTTC
>TRBD2|TRBV5-1|19|TRBJ2-2|-
CASSFRTSGSGAGAGELFF
TGCGCCAGCAGCTTTCGGACTAGCGGCAGCGGGGCGGGGGCCGGGGAGCTGTTTTTT
>-|TRBV7-8|16|TRBJ1-5|-
CASSLVIRRANQPQHF
TGTGCCAGCAGCTTAGTAATTCGGAGGGCGAATCAGCCCCAGCATTTT
>-|TRBV6-5|14|TRBJ1-1|-
CASSSQDTYTEAFF
TGTGCCAGCAGTTCCCAGGACACCTACACTGAAGCTTTCTTT
>TRBD1|TRBV7-8|15|TRBJ1-2|-
CASSSFRTGGLGYTF
TGTGCCAGCAGCTCCTTTAGGACAGGGGGTCTTGGCTACACCTTC
>-|TRBV7-9|15|TRBJ2-7|-
CASSLGTGSSYEQYF
TGTGCCAGCAGCTTAGGGACGGGGAGCTCCTACGAGCAGTACTTC
>TRBD1|TRBV27|13|TRBJ2-7|-
CASGYRGSYEQYF
TGTGCCAGCGGATACAGGGGCTCCTACGAGCAGTACTTC
>-|TRBV28|13|TRBJ2-7|-
CASRIDSSYEQYF
TGTGCCAGCAGAATAGACAGCTCCTACGAGCAGTACTTC
>-|TRBV11-2|15|TRBJ2-7|-
CASSLQDSYSYEQYF
TGTGCCAGCAGCCTGCAGGACTCCTACTCCTACGAGCAGTACTTC
>TRBD1|TRBV19|17|TRBJ1-2|few
CASSNRGDRVVVYGYTF
TGTGCCAGTAGTAATCGGGGCGACAGGGTTGTAGTCTATGGCTACACCTTC